This is a list of T cell receptor beta chains from one sample in a study of human T cells and chemical hapten exposure. MiXCR was run by TCRdb on the RACE reads, yielding one entry per CDR3 protein. The data show about 380,000 distinct CDR3 sequences, approximately 5% seen once. Specimen: whole blood, collected in connection with sensitization to the hapten diphenylcyclopropenone (DPC). The receptors here all came from a woman in her 50s with alopecia areata. Some clones in this sample may be carry-over from other donors' samples. Each CDR3 is given without its conserved first and last residue. The D gene is left open where the match is weak. Clone size is not always given. Where it is, it says once, few, many or a class for expanded clones.

v_gene,d_gene,abundance,CDR3aa
TRBV7-2,NA,NA,ASSSNNQPQH
TRBV5-1,TRBD1,many,ASSSGTGFREPQH
TRBV27,NA,few,ASSLRDTLTMEPQH
TRBV7-2,NA,few,ASSWRQPEAF
TRBV12-3/TRBV12-4,NA,many,ASSFKHGSSGNTIY
TRBV12-3/TRBV12-4,TRBD1,many,ASRHEAGTESTDTQY
TRBV6-2/TRBV6-3,NA,NA,ASSYSIYGQPNTEAF
TRBV2,TRBD2,many,ASNRLAGGSGQF
TRBV14,NA,few,ASSQGGSQLWGIQY
TRBV20-1,TRBD1,few,SAPGQANTEAF
TRBV29-1,NA,many,SVQRGGGTEAF
TRBV7-9,NA,few,ASSLRRGTLSEKLF
TRBV2,NA,NA,ASLSNQGGNSPLH
TRBV5-1,TRBD2,many,ASSLRTSGTDTQY
TRBV20-1,NA,many,SAPLGGSSYNEQF
TRBV15,NA,many,ATSAEGYGYT
TRBV12-3/TRBV12-4,TRBD1,NA,ASRQGGVGYGYT
TRBV9,TRBD1,many,ASSGGTVSSYEQY
TRBV12-3/TRBV12-4,NA,few,ASSGRRPDEQF
TRBV15,NA,many,ATKSYNEQF
TRBV7-8,NA,NA,ASSPWTASNEKLF
TRBV5-6,NA,few,ASSSALSDTQY
TRBV14,TRBD1,many,ASSSYRGRDSYEQY
TRBV11-2,TRBD2,few,ASSGRTSGRFKF
TRBV6-1,TRBD2,NA,ASTTSGRNEQF
TRBV27,TRBD2,many,ASSMAGGPGANVLT
TRBV6-1,TRBD2,many,ASRRLAGRNEQY
TRBV6-1,NA,many,ASSEALTGKGMNTEAF
TRBV7-9,NA,many,ALNGLHNEQF
TRBV4-3,NA,many,ASSQEASSLPNQPQH
TRBV10-3,NA,NA,AISESSPAQTSGANVLT
TRBV5-6,NA,many,ASSTAIRGGEQY
TRBV5-1,NA,few,ASSLERGADEQY
TRBV24-1,TRBD1,many,ATSTSEAGTEYNEQF
TRBV6-5,NA,many,ASRTGMNTEAF
TRBV5-1,NA,many,ASRQGRGEKLF
TRBV29-1,TRBD1,NA,SVEVGGTGLYEQY
TRBV3-1,NA,many,ASSQDVQTQY
TRBV5-1,NA,NA,ASNRADNEQF
TRBV2,NA,NA,ASDREHGYT
TRBV4-3,TRBD2,many,ASSQGLAGVNEQF
TRBV9,NA,many,ASTQGADGSLEQY
TRBV6-1,NA,few,ASSESGGKTEKLF
TRBV6-5,NA,NA,ASSYSKGAPEAF
TRBV20-1,NA,many,SAGYNEQF
TRBV20-1,NA,many,SARAPGHFNQPQH
TRBV5-1,NA,many,ASSRLEADNEKLF
TRBV20-1,NA,few,SAHSSGDTQY
TRBV7-2,TRBD1,few,ASTLPGGYNSPLH
TRBV5-5,NA,NA,ASSPTVGGPYEQY
TRBV4-3,NA,few,ASSQDYPPGTDIQY
TRBV5-1,NA,many,ASSLEPNTGELF
TRBV27,TRBD2,many,ASSLRPSGNIQY
TRBV5-1,TRBD2,few,ASSLGPTSGSDTQY
TRBV7-9,TRBD1,few,ASRDGTGGGETQY
TRBV12-3/TRBV12-4,NA,NA,ASSLDNTNTEAF
TRBV28,NA,many,ASRNPGQSSGANVLT
TRBV28,NA,many,ASSSSGTRNLDTQY